A single sample gave rise to the 14 T cell receptor beta chains below, sequenced in a study of blood T cell repertoires in COVID-19. Sequenced by immunoSEQ multiplex PCR; TCRdb stores in-frame clones only, minus some. The sample has 110,000 to 150,000 clones, over 75% seen once. Sequences were obtained from peripheral blood. The origin of the receptors is a woman between 45 and 60 years old with acute or convalescent COVID-19.

The chain couples TRBV10-2 to TRBJ1-5; 8 nucleotides line up with TRBD1. Trimming at V came to 10 bases and at J to 1 base, leaving 12 bases not matched to a gene. The CDR3 totals 16 residues. The V gene's germline CDR1 is WSHSY and CDR2 SAAADI. CDR3 coding DNA: TGCGCCACCACAAGGGGCAGGGGGCAAAGCAATCAGCCCCAGCATTTT. Protein: CATTRGRGQSNQPQHF.

V gene TRBV15 combines with J gene TRBJ2-7; D is perhaps TRBD2 (5 bases). V lost 1 base and J lost 4, with 8 bases in between. The germline V gene encodes CDR1 LNHNV and CDR2 YYDKDF (reference sequence). The CDR3 is made up of 13 amino acids. The CDR3 DNA follows: TGTGCCACCAGCAGAGGAGGGTGGTACGAGCAGTACTTC. Its translation is CATSRGGWYEQYF.

The chain recombines TRBV19 with TRBJ2-5; 8 bases line up with TRBD1. The CDR3 contains 15 residues. V shed 6 bases and J 6 bases; nucleotides not matched to a gene: 12. CDR1 and CDR2 (germline): LNHDA, SQIVND (reference sequence). CDR3 DNA: TGTGCCAGTAGCCGGGACAGGTATCTCCTACAGACCCAGTACTTC. It translates to CASSRDRYLLQTQYF.

The chain is built from TRBV3-1 (or the pseudogene TRBV3-2) and TRBJ1-4; 11 bases map to TRBD1. CDR1 is LGHDT, CDR2 YNNKEL, per germline (reference sequence). With 4 bases clipped from V and 10 bases from J, the junction kept 5 bases outside the gene matches. There are 14 residues in the CDR3. The CDR3 reads CASSPDRGPGKLFF. The CDR3 bases are TGTGCCAGCAGCCCGGACAGGGGGCCTGGAAAACTGTTTTTT.

As for this clone: Other DNA sequences in the same sample also yield this CDR3. The V gene is TRBV2, the J gene TRBJ2-7; 8 bases are shared with TRBD2. Germline V gene lookup returns CDR1 SNHLY and CDR2 FYNNEI. Unmatched junction bases numbered 1, after V lost 2 bases and J lost 1 base. This CDR3 is 14 amino acids long. The CDR3 DNA reads as TGTGCCAGCAGTGAACGGGAGGGATCCTACGAGCAGTACTTC. It yields the protein CASSEREGSYEQYF. The whole variable domain, filled in from reference TRBV2 and TRBJ2-7, reads EPEVTQTPSHQVTQMGQEVILRCVPISNHLYFYWYRQILGQKVEFLVSFYNNEISEKSEIFDDQFSVERPDGSNFTLKIRSTKLEDSAMYFCASSEREGSYEQYFGPGTRLTVT.

This clone has only one observation. The chain combines TRBV5-4 with TRBJ2-4; maybe TRBD1 (6 bases). Germline V CDR1 and CDR2: SGHNT, YYREEE (reference sequence). This CDR3 comprises 14 residues. The V end was cut by 2 bases, the J end by 1 base, with 7 bases between. CDR3 in DNA: TGTGCCAGCAGCTTAGACAGGGCCAAAAACATTCAGTACTTC. As protein: CASSLDRAKNIQYF.

The chain couples TRBV3-1 (or the pseudogene TRBV3-2) to TRBJ1-1; D possibly corresponds to TRBD1 (5 bases). Trimming shortened V by 1 base and J by 4 bases, and 16 bases separated the two germline ends. The CDR3 sequence is 16 residues long. Germline values: CDR1 LGHDT, CDR2 YNNKEL (reference sequence). The chain's CDR3 is CASSQARRGIRTEAFF. Written as DNA, the CDR3 is TGTGCCAGCAGCCAAGCCAGAAGGGGAATACGCACTGAAGCTTTCTTT.

The chain couples TRBV4-1 to TRBJ2-1; weak D call: TRBD2 (5 bases). Trimming shortened V by 5 bases and J by 3 bases, and 14 bases separated the two germline ends. The CDR3 loop spans 15 amino acids. Germline V gene lookup returns CDR1 MGHRA and CDR2 YSYEKL. CDR3 sequence: CASSSGGTIYNEQFF. In DNA form, the CDR3 reads TGCGCCAGCAGCTCAGGAGGAACTATCTACAATGAGCAGTTCTTC.

This rearrangement joins TRBV6-5 to TRBJ2-6; D remains ambiguous. The CDR3 spans 15 residues. V lost 7 bases and J lost 1, with 11 bases in between. The germline CDR1 and CDR2 sequences are MNHEY and SVGAGI. The CDR3 DNA follows: TGTGCCAGCACCCCCCTAGAATCTGGGGCCAACGTCCTGACTTTC. Translation: CASTPLESGANVLTF.

This clone has only one observation. V is TRBV9 and J is TRBJ2-7; 7 positions agree with TRBD2. CDR3 length equals 15 residues. Germline V gene lookup returns CDR1 SGDLS and CDR2 YYNGEE. V trimming: 2 bases; J trimming: 2 bases; junction bases outside the gene matches: 7. The CDR3 loop is CASSVGTTGTYEQYF. DNA of the CDR3: TGTGCCAGCAGCGTCGGGACTACCGGAACCTACGAGCAGTACTTC.

J is TRBJ1-6 and V is TRBV3-1 (or the pseudogene TRBV3-2), with D tentatively TRBD1 (5 bases). Looked up from germline, CDR1 is LGHDT and CDR2 is YNNKEL (reference sequence). The CDR3 spans 15 residues. Trimming shortened V by 1 base and J by 6 bases, and 10 bases separated the two germline ends. DNA for the CDR3: TGTGCCAGCAGCCAAGGCGGGGGACGTAATTCACCCCTCCACTTT. Translated, it gives CASSQGGGRNSPLHF.

The rearrangement joins TRBV16 to TRBJ1-3, with 7 bases aligning to TRBD1. The CDR3 is made up of 16 amino acids. V shed 3 bases, J shed 2 bases, and the junction held 7 bases outside the gene matches. Germline V gives CDR1 KGHSY, CDR2 FQNENV. The DNA for the CDR3 is TGTGCCAGCAGCCAGAGGACAGGCGAAGCTGGAAACACCATATATTTT. Amino acids: CASSQRTGEAGNTIYF.

The chain has TRBV5-1 and TRBJ2-7, with a weak D call TRBD2 (6 bases). V shed 0 bases and J shed 6 bases, with 13 bases lying between them. CDR3 size: 14 residues. Per germline, CDR1 SGHRS and CDR2 YFSETQ. The DNA of the CDR3 is TGCGCCAGCAGCTTGGATCGTAGTAGCGGCGAGCAGTACTTC. Protein sequence: CASSLDRSSGEQYF. Drawing the rest from reference TRBV5-1 and TRBJ2-7, the complete variable domain is KAGVTQTPRYLIKTRGQQVTLSCSPISGHRSVSWYQQTPGQGLQFLFEYFSETQRNKGNFPGRFSGRQFSNSRSEMNVSTLELGDSALYLCASSLDRSSGEQYFGPGTRLTVT.

V is TRBV2 and J is TRBJ1-1; D unclear. The germline CDR1 and CDR2 sequences are SNHLY and FYNNEI. The CDR3 consists of 13 residues. V was clipped by 6 bases and J by 1 base, with 9 bases between them. The CDR3 sequence is CASSLSQNTEAFF. For the CDR3, the DNA is TGTGCCAGCAGCCTTTCACAGAACACTGAAGCTTTCTTT. Full variable domain (outside the CDR3, taken from reference TRBV2 and TRBJ1-1): EPEVTQTPSHQVTQMGQEVILRCVPISNHLYFYWYRQILGQKVEFLVSFYNNEISEKSEIFDDQFSVERPDGSNFTLKIRSTKLEDSAMYFCASSLSQNTEAFFGQGTRLTVV.